This T cell receptor beta chain was identified in a study of cytomegalovirus exposure and HLA in healthy donors. As concerns this clone: Its antigen is currently unknown.

With 60 Vbeta and 13 Jbeta primers, the PCR was carried out. This table comes from immunoSEQ multiplex PCR, and its TCRdb copy is limited to in-frame clones, with some not included. The data show about 130,000 clones, approximately 71% seen once. Study observations and caveats: Presence/absence analysis assumed near-uniform sequencing depth across donors. Later on, an analysis showed TCR association rates differing by HLA locus, with DRB1 the most and HLA-C the fewest.

The CDR3 has 17 residues. V trimming: 8 bases; J trimming: 0 bases; junction bases outside the gene matches: 12. The germline CDR1 and CDR2 sequences are SNHLY and FYNNEI. The specimen was PBMCs. The J gene is TRBJ1-5, the V gene TRBV2; 8 nucleotides agree with TRBD1. The receptor's source is a woman in her forties or fifties in good health and CMV-seronegative. The CDR3 protein is CASGGGTGRNSNQPQHF. CDR3 bases: TGTGCCAGCGGGGGTGGGACAGGAAGAAATAGCAATCAGCCCCAGCATTTT.